This T cell receptor (beta chain) was recovered during a study of T cells expressing NK-cell markers. Germline assignment: CDR1 MNHEY and CDR2 SVGAGI. The CDR3 is 14 residues long. With the 5' RACE reads reprocessed, TCRdb shows one record per CDR3 protein and no DNA. The table lists 450,000 to 600,000 distinct CDR3 sequences. The sample taken for sequencing was blood T cells: a sorted CD56 or NKG2C T cell subset, CD4+ or CD8+ T cells, or bulk PBMC T cells (not recorded which). This chain joins TRBV6-5 and TRBJ1-6. This TCR was recovered from a man aged 18 to 29 in good health. CDR3 protein: CASSYLEGRSPLHF.